The 32 T cell receptor beta chains reported below all come from one sample, sequenced in a study of chemoradiotherapy in HPV16-positive cancers. Profiling relied on immunoSEQ multiplex PCR, and the TCRdb table lists in-frame clones only, not all of them. The sample has some 19,000 clones, around 87% seen once. The source material was blood, sampled from a patient who underwent chemoradiotherapy. These receptor sequences come from a human donor with HPV-associated anogenital cancer.

This clone was observed a handful of times. The CDR3 region has the DNA TGTGCCAGCAGCTTAGTGGGGGGGTCCGCGAACACTGAAGCTTTCTTT. Its protein product is CASSLVGGSANTEAFF. This rearrangement joins TRBV7-9 to TRBJ1-1; a weak D match, TRBD1 (5 bases). V lost 1 base to trimming and J lost 1 base, with 13 bases between them. CDR1 and CDR2 from the germline V gene are SEHNR and FQNEAQ (reference sequence). The CDR3 covers 16 residues.

This clone was seen just once. The chain links TRBV5-1 to TRBJ2-1; D may be TRBD2 (5 bases). The ends were cut back, 6 bases at V and 5 bases at J, with 18 bases in the middle. The CDR3 covers 15 residues. Germline CDR1 and CDR2: SGHRS and YFSETQ. CDR3 sequence reads: CASNPGWALHNEQFF. CDR3 nucleotide sequence: TGCGCCAGCAACCCGGGGTGGGCCTTACACAATGAGCAGTTCTTC.

The chain uses TRBV5-5 and TRBJ2-1; possible D gene TRBD2, 6 bases. There are 15 residues in the CDR3. Germline CDR1 is SGHKS and CDR2 is YYEKEE (reference sequence). V shed 4 bases and J shed 7 bases, with 18 bases lying between them. The CDR3 loop reads CASSPAGPEGNEQFF. CDR3 DNA: TGTGCCAGCAGCCCGGCCGGACCGGAGGGGAATGAGCAGTTCTTC.

The rearrangement links TRBV5-5 to TRBJ1-2; possible D gene TRBD1, 6 bases. V dropped 4 bases and J dropped 1 base, with 17 bases sitting between them. This CDR3 has 16 residues. CDR1 and CDR2 from the germline V gene are SGHKS and YYEKEE (reference sequence). The CDR3 is CASSLAGGRINYGYTF. Here the CDR3 DNA reads TGTGCCAGCAGCCTGGCGGGGGGCCGGATTAACTATGGCTACACCTTC. The variable domain in full, with the rest retrieved from reference TRBV5-5 and TRBJ1-2, is DAGVTQSPTHLIKTRGQQVTLRCSPISGHKSVSWYQQVLGQGPQFIFQYYEKEERGRGNFPDRFSARQFPNYSSELNVNALLLGDSALYLCASSLAGGRINYGYTFGSGTRLTVV.

The sample holds one count of this clone. V usage is TRBV27 and J usage is TRBJ2-2; no firm D call. This CDR3 spans 15 amino acids. Germline loops: CDR1 MNHEY, CDR2 SMNVEV (reference sequence). V gave up 5 bases and J gave up 6 bases, with 16 bases separating them. The CDR3 DNA follows: TGTGCCAGCAGTCGCCAGACCCTAGTTCCCGGGGAGCTGTTTTTT. This gives the protein CASSRQTLVPGELFF.

The gene calls are TRBV20-1 and TRBJ2-1; a possible D gene is TRBD2 (6 bases). Looked up from germline, CDR1 is DFQATT and CDR2 is SNEGSKA (reference sequence). The CDR3 has 11 residues. CDR3 region: CSGEMGGEQFF. The DNA of the CDR3 is TGCAGCGGGGAGATGGGGGGTGAGCAGTTCTTC.

The chain employs TRBV10-3 and TRBJ2-2; either TRBD1 or TRBD2 may supply D (5 bases each). This CDR3 has 15 residues. The germline gives CDR1 ENHRY, CDR2 SYGVKD. V lost 7 bases and J lost 1, with 13 bases in between. The DNA for the CDR3 is TGTGCCATCACGTCGGGACCCAGGAACACCGGGGAGCTGTTTTTT. This codes for CAITSGPRNTGELFF.

The genes are TRBV7-6 and TRBJ2-1; TRBD1 aligns across 11 bases. V gave up 8 bases and J gave up 10 bases; unmatched junction bases: 7. This CDR3 has 13 residues. The germline CDR1 and CDR2 sequences are SGHVS and FNYEAQ. In DNA, the CDR3 is TGTGCCAGCGGACGGGACAGGGGGTCGGAGCAGTTCTTC. Protein sequence: CASGRDRGSEQFF.

V usage is TRBV11-2 and J usage is TRBJ2-2; weak D call: TRBD2 (5 bases). This CDR3 has 14 residues. Trimming cost V 3 bases and J 2 bases, with 7 bases left between them. CDR1 is SGHAT and CDR2 is FQNNGV in the germline V gene. CDR3 residues: CASSLRANTGELFF. The CDR3 bases are TGTGCCAGCAGCTTGAGGGCTAACACCGGGGAGCTGTTTTTT.

The CDR3 coding sequence is TGTGCCAGCAGCGTGGACAGCTTTAACACCGGGGAGCTGTTTTTT. Its protein is CASSVDSFNTGELFF. The chain recombines TRBV9 with TRBJ2-2; TRBD1 might be the D (6 bases). This CDR3 has 15 residues. The V end lost 2 bases, the J end lost 2 bases, and 10 bases lay between the germline ends. Germline V gives CDR1 SGDLS, CDR2 YYNGEE.

This clone was detected a few times. This chain uses TRBV28 with TRBJ2-2; 8 nucleotides align to TRBD2. CDR3 size: 15 residues. V trimming: 6 bases; J trimming: 0 bases; junction bases outside the gene matches: 3. Looked up from germline, CDR1 is MDHEN and CDR2 is SYDVKM. The CDR3 sequence is CASSYSGANTGELFF. The CDR3 bases are TGTGCCAGCAGCTATAGCGGGGCGAACACCGGGGAGCTGTTTTTT.

V usage is TRBV29-1 and J usage is TRBJ2-7; possible D gene TRBD1, 5 bases. Germline V gene data show CDR1 as SQVTM and CDR2 as ANQGSEA. The CDR3 is 13 amino acids. Trimming cost V 5 bases and J 2 bases, with 13 bases left between them. For the CDR3, the DNA is TGCAGCGTTAACGGACAAACCCCCTACGAGCAGTACTTC. It codes for CSVNGQTPYEQYF.

In regard to this clone: A junction boundary mismatches the germline segment, possibly from a read error. This chain connects TRBV11-3 to TRBJ2-7; D might be TRBD2 (6 bases). The CDR3 runs to 14 residues. Per germline, CDR1 SGHNT and CDR2 YENEEA. Here the CDR3 reads CASSLAVNSYEQYF. The DNA of the CDR3 is TGTGCCAGCAGTTTAGCGGTCAACTCCTACGAGCAGTACTTC.

This clone came up once. This rearrangement joins TRBV21-1 to TRBJ1-5. TRBV21-1 is classified as a pseudogene. The CDR3 extends over 14 amino acids. CDR3 amino acids: CASSSPETPQPQHF. DNA for the CDR3: TGTGCCAGCAGCTCCCCCGAGACTCCTCAGCCCCAGCATTTT.

The chain employs TRBV5-8 and TRBJ2-2; D not resolved. The germline V and J ends were trimmed by 2 bases and 7 bases, with 9 bases remaining between them. The CDR3 has 13 residues. CDR1 is SGHTS, CDR2 YDEGEE, per germline. CDR3 sequence reads: CASSFVSLGELFF. Here the CDR3 DNA reads TGTGCCAGCAGCTTCGTCTCTCTCGGGGAGCTGTTTTTT.

The J gene is TRBJ1-2, the V gene TRBV18, with 7 positions matching TRBD1. The ends lost 2 bases at V and 2 bases at J; junction bases unmatched: 5. Germline lookup yields CDR1 KGHSH and CDR2 LQKENI. This CDR3 has 15 amino acids. For the CDR3, the DNA is TGTGCCAGCTCACCAAGGGGACAGAAAAACTATGGCTACACCTTC. Residues: CASSPRGQKNYGYTF.

V usage is TRBV10-3 and J usage is TRBJ1-3; D is unclear. There are 14 residues in the CDR3. V lost 3 bases to trimming and J lost 2 bases, with 8 bases between them. Looked up from germline, CDR1 is ENHRY and CDR2 is SYGVKD. The CDR3 sequence is CAISEETPGNTIYF. The CDR3 DNA is TGTGCCATCAGTGAAGAGACACCTGGAAACACCATATATTTT.

This clone showed up just a few times. This CDR3 reads CASRGGGNIQYF. Here the CDR3 DNA reads TGTGCCAGCCGGGGGGGTGGGAACATTCAGTACTTC. V gene TRBV2 combines with J gene TRBJ2-4; 8 bases line up with TRBD2. Trimming removed 8 bases from V and 7 bases from J; junction bases left unmatched: 4. The CDR3 is 12 residues long. Germline-derived CDR1 and CDR2 are SNHLY and FYNNEI. The entire variable domain, with the rest obtained from reference TRBV2 and TRBJ2-4, is as follows: EPEVTQTPSHQVTQMGQEVILRCVPISNHLYFYWYRQILGQKVEFLVSFYNNEISEKSEIFDDQFSVERPDGSNFTLKIRSTKLEDSAMYFCASRGGGNIQYFGAGTRLSVL.

The chain recombines TRBV11-2 with TRBJ2-3; 8 bases agree with TRBD2. This CDR3 has 15 residues. In germline, CDR1 is SGHAT, CDR2 FQNNGV. V trimming: 4 bases; J trimming: 5 bases; junction bases outside the gene matches: 8. The CDR3 DNA is TGTGCCAGCAGCTCCACCCGGCTAGCGGGAGATACGCAGTATTTT. The encoded protein is CASSSTRLAGDTQYF.

The chain joins TRBV7-9 to TRBJ2-1; 8 bases fit TRBD2. The V segment lost 5 bases and the J segment 10 bases; nucleotides outside the gene matches: 10. The germline V gene has CDR1 SEHNR and CDR2 FQNEAQ (reference sequence). The CDR3 sequence is 14 residues long. The CDR3 is CASSPGGWENEQFF. The CDR3 coding sequence is TGTGCCAGCAGCCCGGGGGGGTGGGAGAACGAGCAGTTCTTC.

The chain is built from TRBV11-3 and TRBJ2-3, with TRBD2 as a possible D gene (6 bases). Germline V gene lookup returns CDR1 SGHNT and CDR2 YENEEA. The CDR3 is made up of 17 amino acids. With 5 bases removed from V and 1 base from J, the gap between germline ends came to 19 bases. In DNA form, the CDR3 reads TGTGCCAGCAGCCGCCGGGGGATGGGGCAGGGCACAGATACGCAGTATTTT. It encodes CASSRRGMGQGTDTQYF.

The V and J genes are TRBV18 and TRBJ1-1; D perhaps matches TRBD1 (6 bases). The CDR3 sequence is 12 residues long. V lost 5 bases and J 7 bases, leaving 11 bases between the germline ends. The germline V gene has CDR1 KGHSH and CDR2 LQKENI. CDR3 sequence (DNA): TGTGCCAGCTCAACTCAGGGGTATGAAGCTTTCTTT. Translated: CASSTQGYEAFF.

This chain links TRBV4-1 with TRBJ1-4, with a weak D call TRBD1 (6 bases). V was cut by 2 bases and J by 8 bases, with 21 bases left in between. This CDR3 region has 17 residues. Germline V CDR1 and CDR2: MGHRA, YSYEKL. The CDR3 DNA follows: TGCGCCAGCAGCCAATTTAAGGGCTCAGGGGAACAGGAAAAACTGTTTTTT. Protein product: CASSQFKGSGEQEKLFF.

This chain links TRBV7-2 with TRBJ2-3; 12 nucleotides align to TRBD2. The CDR3 covers 15 residues. Germline CDR1 is SGHTA and CDR2 is FQGNSA. V was pared by 6 bases and J by 10 bases, with 11 bases of the junction left unmatched. The CDR3 here is CASSPSGGGRVSQYF. The CDR3 bases are TGTGCCAGCAGTCCTAGCGGGGGGGGCCGTGTATCGCAGTATTTT.

The gene calls are TRBV19 and TRBJ2-4, with TRBD1 matching 8 bases. This CDR3 contains 15 residues. Germline-derived CDR1 and CDR2 are LNHDA and SQIVND (reference sequence). V shed 10 bases and J 6 bases; nucleotides not matched to a gene: 14. The DNA of the CDR3 is TGTGCCACCAAGCAGGGCGGACAGGGTTTAAACATTCAGTACTTC. Protein product: CATKQGGQGLNIQYF.

J is TRBJ2-5 and V is TRBV7-2, with TRBD2 matching over 11 bases. V shed 6 bases and J 3 bases; nucleotides not matched to a gene: 6. CDR3 length: 15 residues. Germline CDR1 reads SGHTA; CDR2 reads FQGNSA. The CDR3 loop reads CASRSVTSGEETQYF. In DNA form, the CDR3 reads TGTGCCAGCAGATCAGTGACTAGCGGGGAAGAGACCCAGTACTTC. The full variable domain, in which reference TRBV7-2 and TRBJ2-5 provide the parts outside the CDR3, is GAGVSQSPSNKVTEKGKDVELRCDPISGHTALYWYRQSLGQGLEFLIYFQGNSAPDKSGLPSDRFSAERTGGSVSTLTIQRTQQEDSAVYLCASRSVTSGEETQYFGPGTRLLVL.

This clone was picked up a small number of times. The rearrangement links TRBV5-6 to TRBJ2-7; D not resolved. In germline, CDR1 is SGHDT, CDR2 YYEEEE. Trimming removed 4 bases at V and 3 bases at J, with 8 bases between. The CDR3 runs 12 residues. This chain's CDR3 is CASSRRYYEQYF. In nucleotides, the CDR3 is TGTGCCAGCAGCAGGCGGTACTACGAGCAGTACTTC.

The chain has TRBV19 and TRBJ2-5; D not resolved. Germline V gene data show CDR1 as LNHDA and CDR2 as SQIVND (reference sequence). CDR3 length: 13 amino acids. V was pared by 7 bases and J by 5 bases, with 14 bases between. CDR3 sequence: CASTPSRGETQYF. The CDR3 DNA reads TGTGCCAGTACCCCGTCGCGTGGGGAGACCCAGTACTTC.

The gene calls are TRBV5-6 and TRBJ2-5; no reliable D call. The CDR3 loop spans 14 amino acids. CDR1 SGHDT and CDR2 YYEEEE come from the germline V gene. Trimming cost V 0 bases and J 7 bases, with 13 bases left between them. In nucleotides, the CDR3 is TGTGCCAGCAGCTTGGAAGGCGGTCTAGGGACCCAGTACTTC. It translates to CASSLEGGLGTQYF.

The chain joins TRBV5-5 to TRBJ1-2; 7 positions agree with TRBD1. The ends lost 0 bases at V and 6 bases at J; junction bases unmatched: 5. The length of the CDR3 is 14 residues. Germline assignment: CDR1 SGHKS and CDR2 YYEKEE (reference sequence). The CDR3 nucleotides read TGTGCCAGCAGCTTGGGTGACAGGGTCCATGGCTACACCTTC. Residues: CASSLGDRVHGYTF.

The chain carries TRBV9 and TRBJ2-1; 11 positions match TRBD2. Germline CDR1 and CDR2: SGDLS and YYNGEE. The CDR3 is made up of 15 amino acids. The junction had 1 base not matched to a gene; V was cut back by 0 bases and J by 5 bases. CDR3 in amino acids: CASSVGLAGNNEQFF. DNA for the CDR3: TGTGCCAGCAGCGTAGGACTAGCGGGAAACAATGAGCAGTTCTTC.

This chain connects TRBV28 to TRBJ2-1; TRBD1 agrees at 11 bases. Germline loops: CDR1 MDHEN, CDR2 SYDVKM. V trimming: 5 bases; J trimming: 15 bases; junction bases outside the gene matches: 9. The CDR3 is 13 amino acids. The chain's CDR3 is CASSTNSGTGGFF. For the CDR3, the DNA is TGTGCCAGCAGTACCAACTCCGGGACAGGGGGGTTCTTC.